What follows is one T cell receptor (beta chain) and its context. This entry is derived from a study of blood T cell repertoires in COVID-19. The overall study: Researchers got acute and convalescent COVID-19 samples from the United States, Italy and Spain. PBMCs, B-cell-depleted T cells, or T cells provided the cDNA or gDNA that made up the material.

Using immunoSEQ multiplex PCR, the repertoire was profiled, and TCRdb retains in-frame clones only, with some absent. The sample has 230,000 or so clones; 80% to 90% are singletons. This study enrolled people aged 18 to 89 from 24 US geographic areas. Participants' reported clinical history set cohort assignment. CDR3 length equals 14 residues. CDR1 is MDHEN and CDR2 is SYDVKM in the germline V gene. V gave up 5 bases and J gave up 3 bases, with 13 bases separating them. The chain combines TRBV28 with TRBJ1-2; D possibly corresponds to TRBD1 (6 bases). This TCR was sampled from a woman aged 45-65 years who had been exposed to COVID-19. Input material: PBMCs or T cells enriched from blood (not recorded which). CDR3 amino acids: CASSQTGTHYGYTF. Here the CDR3 DNA reads TGTGCCAGCAGTCAAACAGGGACACACTATGGCTACACCTTC.